This TCR beta chain stems from a study of T cell responses to AZD1222 COVID-19 vaccine. Study findings and constraints: White British people made up most donors, females outnumbered males, and clonal diversity was possibly underestimated. Nearly half of spike-specific TCRs reportedly go after variant regions that carry no mutations.

The germline CDR1 and CDR2 sequences are ENHRY and SYGVKD. V was cut by 6 bases and J by 8 bases, with 25 bases left in between. This CDR3 has 17 residues. Sequencing used immunoSEQ multiplex PCR; TCRdb keeps in-frame clones, though not all of them. The sample lists approximately 100,000 clones, 80% to 90% occurring once. Worth noting for this clone: Antigen: not known.

V usage is TRBV10-3 and J usage is TRBJ1-4; D possibly corresponds to TRBD1 (5 bases). Source: peripheral blood, taken on day 0 of AZD1222 vaccination. This TCR was sampled from an adult in good health. CDR3 protein: CAISQSPSGQLGEKLFF. Written as DNA, the CDR3 is TGTGCCATCAGCCAGTCCCCCTCAGGGCAATTAGGAGAAAAACTGTTTTTT.